The T cell receptor (beta chain) under discussion was sequenced for a study of CD8+CD57+ T cells in acquired aplastic anemia. Study background: When averaged, DNA from sorted CD4+ and CD8+ cells came to 3.2 ug.

Study-level points and caveats: Sharing between patients and controls was observed for twenty-nine CD8+ CDR3 sequences. Patients versus controls showed no significant CD8+ Simpson's diversity difference.

The template for TCR beta VDJ and CDR3 sequence profiling was genomic DNA. One entry per CDR3 protein, called by TCRdb with MiXCR from the reads. Of around 150,000 distinct CDR3 sequences in the sample, 71% are singletons; the top ten hold 35% to 60%. Before being chosen for sequencing, patients had shown CD8+CD57+ cell expansion by flow cytometry. Of note for this clonotype: Its target is unknown.

This CDR3 is built from 15 residues. Per germline, CDR1 SGHVS and CDR2 FQNEAQ. V gave up 6 bases and J gave up 2 bases, with 14 bases separating them. The sequenced sample consisted of sorted CD4+, CD8+, or CD8+CD57+ T cells (not recorded which) from PBMCs. The V call is TRBV7-8, the J call TRBJ2-1; D call uncertain. The sequence derives from a human donor with aplastic anemia. Here the CDR3 DNA reads TGTGCCAGCAGTTCGGCCAGATTGGCCTACAATGAGCAGTTCTTC. Encoded protein: CASSSARLAYNEQFF.